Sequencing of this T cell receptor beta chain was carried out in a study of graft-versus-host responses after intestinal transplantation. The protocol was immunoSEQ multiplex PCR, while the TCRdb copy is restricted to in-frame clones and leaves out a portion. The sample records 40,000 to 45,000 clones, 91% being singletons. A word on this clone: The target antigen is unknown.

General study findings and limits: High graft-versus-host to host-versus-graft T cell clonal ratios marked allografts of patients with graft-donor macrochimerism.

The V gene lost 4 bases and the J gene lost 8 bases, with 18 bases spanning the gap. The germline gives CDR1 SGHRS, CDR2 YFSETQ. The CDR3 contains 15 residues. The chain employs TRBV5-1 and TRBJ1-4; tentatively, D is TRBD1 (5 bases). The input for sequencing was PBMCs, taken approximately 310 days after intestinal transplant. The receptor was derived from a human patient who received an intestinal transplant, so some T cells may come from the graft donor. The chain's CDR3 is CASSLAGPEGEKLFF. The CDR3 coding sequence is TGCGCCAGCAGCCTCGCCGGTCCTGAGGGGGAAAAACTGTTTTTT.